Below, one TCR beta chain is given with its context. Its target is not known. CDR1 SGHTA and CDR2 FQGNSA come from the germline V gene. The CDR3 is made up of 16 amino acids. Trimming took off 1 base at V and 3 bases at J, with 15 bases between the two ends. TCRdb keeps only in-frame clones here, not all; method: immunoSEQ multiplex PCR. The sample lists tens of thousands of clones; around 80% were seen once. The data were taken from a study of T cell repertoires in ileal Crohn's disease. Study information: Median disease duration was about 8.2 years; 30% to 35% smoked at surgery. All patients had surgery for stricturing (about 61%) or penetrating (around 40%) disease. Study-wide points: Every patient over 26.8% clonality showed endoscopic recurrence.

The receptor's source is an adult with Crohn's disease. The rearrangement links TRBV7-2 to TRBJ2-5; no firm D call. Sequences were obtained from ileal tissue. CDR3 sequence (DNA): TGTGCCAGCAGCTTAGTTCCCTGGCCTGCCAAAGAGACCCAGTACTTC. Residues: CASSLVPWPAKETQYF.